This T cell receptor beta chain was observed in a study of PD-L1 blockade in urothelial cancer. General study findings and limits: Pretreatment clonality of the blood TCR repertoire below the median was predictive of superior survival. Durable benefit was linked to greater 3-week expansion of tumor-associated blood clones.

The repertoire was sequenced with immunoSEQ multiplex PCR; TCRdb's copy has only in-frame clones and lacks some. The table includes tens of thousands of clones, 81% detected once. Time point here: pretreatment peripheral blood. Samples were collected from each patient before treatment and during treatment. Each patient gave between 1 and 8 of them in total. Of note for this clone: No antigen is known for it.

V gave up 4 bases and J gave up 4 bases; unmatched junction bases: 4. The CDR3 sequence is 14 residues long. In germline, CDR1 is LGHNA, CDR2 YNFKEQ. The sequence came from a man between 65 and 85 years old with urothelial cancer. Sequenced material: PBMCs, taken around atezolizumab (anti-PD-L1) treatment. V gene TRBV4-2 combines with J gene TRBJ1-5, with 7 bases matching TRBD1. For the CDR3, the DNA is TGTGCCAGCAGCCTCACAGGGGAGAATCAGCCCCAGCATTTT. Its protein is CASSLTGENQPQHF.